A selection of T cell receptor beta chains follows, all from one sample in a study of identical twins. TCRdb reanalysed the 5' RACE reads using MiXCR and keeps one entry per CDR3 protein. The sample records around 530,000 distinct CDR3 sequences, 15% being singletons. This same sample was also taken into another study, of yellow fever vaccine responses in identical twins.

The sequencing sample was made of CD4+ T cells sorted from blood. The receptors shown here come from a woman aged 18-30 years in good health. The CDR3 runs from the conserved cysteine through the conserved F or W. A D gene is named only where the DNA matches it firmly. Not all rows give a size; the values are once, few, many and, for expanded clones, a class.

CDR3aa | CDR3nt | abundance | v_gene | d_gene | j_gene
CASTRAVQETQYF | TGTGCCAGCACCAGAGCGGTCCAAGAGACCCAGTACTTC | many | TRBV6-6 | . | TRBJ2-5
CASSDGTSGSPPYEQYF | TGTGCCAGCAGTGATGGGACTAGCGGGAGTCCACCCTACGAGCAGTACTTC | few | TRBV2 | TRBD2 | TRBJ2-7
CASSLWGLTPPEQYF | TGCGCCAGCAGCTTGTGGGGACTAACTCCCCCCGAGCAGTACTTC | few | TRBV5-1 | TRBD2 | TRBJ2-7
CASSVDFAVRGIEQFF | TGTGCCAGCAGCGTAGACTTTGCAGTACGGGGGATAGAGCAGTTCTTC | . | TRBV9 | . | TRBJ2-1
CASSLGRVGGEQFF | TGTGCCAGCAGCTTAGGTCGTGTCGGGGGAGAGCAGTTCTTC | . | TRBV7-8 | . | TRBJ2-1
CASSLVSVETQYF | TGTGCCAGCAGCTTGGTGAGCGTTGAGACCCAGTACTTC | many | TRBV5-6 | . | TRBJ2-5
CASSRQVSGELFF | TGTGCCAGCAGTCGACAGGTTTCCGGGGAGCTGTTTTTT | many | TRBV7-9 | . | TRBJ2-2
CASRAAGGITGELFF | TGCGCCAGCAGGGCGGCAGGGGGCATCACCGGGGAGCTGTTTTTT | . | TRBV5-1 | TRBD1 | TRBJ2-2
CASSPTAFDRGRGNEQFF | TGTGCCAGCAGCCCTACGGCCTTCGACAGGGGAAGGGGCAATGAGCAGTTCTTC | few | TRBV27 | TRBD1 | TRBJ2-1
CASRPTSGVSYNEQFF | TGTGCCAGCAGACCGACTAGCGGGGTCTCCTACAATGAGCAGTTCTTC | few | TRBV12-3/TRBV12-4 | TRBD2 | TRBJ2-1
CASSPGAARGTDTQYF | TGTGCCAGCTCACCAGGGGCCGCCCGGGGGACAGATACGCAGTATTTT | . | TRBV18 | . | TRBJ2-3
CASSLEMEGRWTQYF | TGTGCCAGCAGCCTAGAGATGGAGGGCCGATGGACCCAGTACTTC | once | TRBV2 | . | TRBJ2-5
CSVASGTSHEQFF | TGCAGCGTTGCCTCCGGGACTAGCCATGAGCAGTTCTTC | . | TRBV29-1 | TRBD2 | TRBJ2-1
CASRPGQGQNEQYF | TGCGCCAGCAGGCCGGGACAGGGCCAAAACGAGCAGTACTTC | . | TRBV5-1 | TRBD1 | TRBJ2-7
CASSFRGATSGANVLTF | TGTGCCAGCAGCTTCAGGGGTGCTACCTCTGGGGCCAACGTCCTGACTTTC | . | TRBV5-6 | . | TRBJ2-6
CASSRALAGNTGELFF | TGTGCCAGCAGTCGTGCGCTAGCGGGGAACACCGGGGAGCTGTTTTTT | few | TRBV6-2/TRBV6-3 | TRBD2 | TRBJ2-2
CASSLLSLAGGPSHNEQFF | TGTGCCAGCAGTTTATTGTCGCTAGCGGGAGGCCCATCACACAATGAGCAGTTCTTC | few | TRBV27 | TRBD2 | TRBJ2-1
CSALTGSYGYTF | TGCAGTGCCCTGACAGGGAGCTATGGCTACACCTTC | . | TRBV20-1 | TRBD1 | TRBJ1-2
CAIRDPPIGELFF | TGTGCCATCAGGGACCCCCCGATCGGGGAGCTGTTTTTT | few | TRBV10-3 | . | TRBJ2-2
CASSQVSLAGDQNIQYF | TGTGCCAGCAGCCAAGTTAGTCTAGCGGGGGATCAAAACATTCAGTACTTC | . | TRBV3-1 | TRBD2 | TRBJ2-4
CASGRLAGYTDTQYF | TGTGCCAGCGGCCGACTAGCGGGGTACACAGATACGCAGTATTTT | . | TRBV6-1 | TRBD2 | TRBJ2-3
CAISESPDRGYEQYF | TGTGCCATCAGTGAGTCTCCGGACAGGGGGTACGAGCAGTACTTC | few | TRBV10-3 | TRBD1 | TRBJ2-7
CASSTLVAGGFGEQYF | TGCGCCAGCAGCACGTTAGTGGCAGGGGGGTTTGGGGAGCAGTACTTC | few | TRBV5-1 | . | TRBJ2-7
CASSLARSNTGELFF | TGCGCCAGCAGCTTGGCCAGGTCGAACACCGGGGAGCTGTTTTTT | . | TRBV5-1 | . | TRBJ2-2
CSVVGRETGETQYF | TGCAGCGTTGTTGGGCGGGAGACGGGAGAGACCCAGTACTTC | few | TRBV29-1 | TRBD2 | TRBJ2-5
CASGRTSYNEQFF | TGTGCCAGCGGGAGGACCTCCTACAATGAGCAGTTCTTC | . | TRBV12-3/TRBV12-4 | . | TRBJ2-1
CASSLGAANTEAFF | TGTGCCAGCAGCTTGGGGGCAGCGAACACTGAAGCTTTCTTT | few | TRBV7-9 | . | TRBJ1-1
CASSQEGTGVNTEAFF | TGTGCCAGCAGCCAAGAAGGGACAGGAGTGAACACTGAAGCTTTCTTT | . | TRBV14 | TRBD1 | TRBJ1-1
CASSEFQAQETQYF | TGCGCCAGCAGTGAGTTTCAGGCCCAAGAGACCCAGTACTTC | few | TRBV10-1 | . | TRBJ2-5
CASSPQKGGPSYEQYF | TGTGCCAGCAGCCCTCAAAAAGGGGGCCCCTCCTACGAGCAGTACTTC | . | TRBV2 | TRBD1 | TRBJ2-7
CASIWNTNTGELFF | TGTGCCAGCATATGGAATACGAACACCGGGGAGCTGTTTTTT | . | TRBV2 | . | TRBJ2-2
CSVGGQGGYGYTF | TGCAGCGTTGGTGGCCAGGGGGGTTATGGCTACACCTTC | . | TRBV29-1 | TRBD1 | TRBJ1-2
CASSPASRETQYF | TGCGCCAGCAGCCCCGCATCGCGAGAGACCCAGTACTTC | . | TRBV5-1 | . | TRBJ2-5
CASSLPSGVFAGELFF | TGTGCCAGCAGCTTACCTAGCGGGGTCTTTGCCGGGGAGCTGTTTTTT | few | TRBV7-8 | TRBD2 | TRBJ2-2
CASSESDTQYF | TGTGCCAGCAGTGAGTCAGATACGCAGTATTTT | few | TRBV2 | . | TRBJ2-3
CASSYSVIVGSYNSPLHF | TGTGCCAGCAGTTACTCTGTCATCGTGGGCTCCTATAATTCACCCCTCCACTTT | . | TRBV6-5 | . | TRBJ1-6
CASSLGSMNTEAFF | TGCGCCAGCAGCTTGGGATCGATGAACACTGAAGCTTTCTTT | many | TRBV5-1 | . | TRBJ1-1
CAISEQGWEQYF | TGTGCCATCAGTGAGCAGGGGTGGGAGCAGTACTTC | . | TRBV10-3 | . | TRBJ2-7
CASSQPGQGATGELFF | TGCGCCAGCAGCCAACCGGGACAGGGGGCCACCGGGGAGCTGTTTTTT | . | TRBV4-1 | TRBD1 | TRBJ2-2
CAIRASRSGELFF | TGTGCCATCAGAGCGTCGAGGAGTGGGGAGCTGTTTTTT | few | TRBV10-3 | . | TRBJ2-2
CASSFLGGAQDTQYF | TGTGCCAGCAGTTTTCTTGGCGGAGCTCAAGATACGCAGTATTTT | few | TRBV12-3/TRBV12-4 | . | TRBJ2-3
CATSDRDIFTDTQYF | TGTGCCACCAGTGACCGGGACATCTTCACAGATACGCAGTATTTT | . | TRBV24-1 | . | TRBJ2-3
CAISVGGREAETQYF | TGTGCCATCAGTGTTGGCGGGAGGGAGGCCGAGACCCAGTACTTC | few | TRBV10-3 | TRBD2 | TRBJ2-5
CASSHRADNQPQHF | TGTGCCAGTTCACACAGGGCGGACAATCAGCCCCAGCATTTT | . | TRBV3-1 | . | TRBJ1-5